This T cell receptor (beta chain) comes out of a study of cytomegalovirus exposure and HLA in healthy donors. Study results and limitations: It was reportedly the case that the classifier diagnosed cytomegalovirus status with high specificity and sensitivity. Through in vitro validation, three CMV-associated chains were shown to be specific for CMV antigens. TCR sequences were mostly rare, though some public TCRs occurred in many donors.

A note on this clone: Its target is not known.

The data were produced by immunoSEQ multiplex PCR, yet TCRdb's version contains in-frame clones alone and is incomplete. The sample lists 150,000 to 200,000 clones, around four fifths occurring once. Germline V lookup: CDR1 SGHAT, CDR2 FQDESV (reference sequence). The ends lost 2 bases at V and 0 bases at J; junction bases unmatched: 10. The CDR3 contains 18 residues. This TCR was recovered from a man aged 30 to 45 in good health and CMV-seropositive. Sequenced: PBMCs. The V gene is TRBV11-1, the J gene TRBJ2-3; TRBD1 matches at 8 bases. The CDR3 region is CASSLNGQGATSTDTQYF. CDR3 nucleotide sequence: TGTGCCAGCAGCTTAAATGGGCAGGGGGCAACTAGCACAGATACGCAGTATTTT.